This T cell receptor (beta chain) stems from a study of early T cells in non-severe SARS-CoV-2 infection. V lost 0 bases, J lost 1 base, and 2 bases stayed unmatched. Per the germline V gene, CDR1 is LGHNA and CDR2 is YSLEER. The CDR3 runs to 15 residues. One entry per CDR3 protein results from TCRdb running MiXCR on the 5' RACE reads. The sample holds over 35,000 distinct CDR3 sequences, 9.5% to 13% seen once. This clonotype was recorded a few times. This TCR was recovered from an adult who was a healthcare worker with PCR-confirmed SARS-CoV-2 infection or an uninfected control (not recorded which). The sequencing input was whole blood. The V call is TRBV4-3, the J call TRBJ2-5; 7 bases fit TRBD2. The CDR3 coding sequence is TGCGCCAGCAGCCAAGATGGGGGGGGCCAAGAGACCCAGTACTTC. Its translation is CASSQDGGGQETQYF.